Listed here are 23 T cell receptor beta chains from one sample, sequenced in a study of radiation and T cells in renal cell carcinoma (dated by TCRdb to the early 2020s). The label giving this sample's time point can be read as: blood 4 weeks post-SBRT, at nephrectomy. Reading the label with the study, this specimen's treatment or condition is: 15 Gy SBRT to primary tumor, nephrectomy 4 weeks later. Library generation was performed with the immunoSEQ multiplex PCR assay. The source is immuneACCESS, and TCRdb retained only in-frame sequences with V and J called. Part of the clones is not carried over; for the studies checked, unresolved V genes explain less than half of this, and the remainder is unexplained. The sample yields about 140,000 clones; less than 90% were counted once. The top ten clonotypes cover less than 20% of the sample. The sequencing here drew on blood, taken from a patient whose treatment included radiotherapy and nephrectomy. All receptors come from a woman aged 45 to 65 with renal cell carcinoma.

This rearrangement joins TRBV4-3 to TRBJ2-2; D ambiguous. Germline V gene data show CDR1 as LGHNA and CDR2 as YSLEER. The CDR3 totals 15 residues. V was pared by 0 bases and J by 6 bases, with 11 bases between. The DNA of the CDR3 is TGCGCCAGCAGCCAAGATGCCCCCCCCGCCGGGGAGCTGTTTTTT. It yields the protein CASSQDAPPAGELFF.

The chain is built from TRBV5-1 and TRBJ2-3, with D possibly TRBD2 on 5 matching bases. Trimming left V 6 bases short and J 2 bases short, with 19 bases between. The CDR3 consists of 16 residues. Germline V lookup: CDR1 SGHRS, CDR2 YFSETQ. For the CDR3, the DNA is TGCGCCAGCACCGAACCGAGCGGTTCTCACACAGATACGCAGTATTTT. Its protein is CASTEPSGSHTDTQYF.

This clone was observed a single time. The chain is built from TRBV29-1 and TRBJ1-5; D gene unclear. The germline V gene has CDR1 SQVTM and CDR2 ANQGSEA. The CDR3 length is 12 residues. The V end lost 6 bases, the J end lost 3 bases, and 9 bases lay between the germline ends. CDR3 amino acids: CSVADNNQPQHF. In DNA form, the CDR3 reads TGCAGCGTCGCCGACAACAATCAGCCCCAGCATTTT.

The chain is built from TRBV10-2 and TRBJ2-5, with TRBD2 matching over 7 bases. Germline V CDR1 and CDR2: WSHSY, SAAADI. The J segment lost 5 bases and the V segment lost 3 bases, leaving 3 bases of the junction unmatched. The CDR3 is 13 residues long. As DNA, the CDR3 is TGCGCCAGCAGTGATCAGGGAGGGGAGACCCAGTACTTC. This sequence encodes CASSDQGGETQYF.

This sequence joins TRBV11-1 and TRBJ2-2, with D possibly matching TRBD1 (5 bases). CDR3 length: 14 amino acids. Trimming pared 8 bases from V and 3 bases from J, leaving 13 bases between. Germline CDR1 SGHAT, CDR2 FQDESV (reference sequence). CDR3 nucleotides: TGTGCCAGCCGACAGCCAATCGACACCGGGGAGCTGTTTTTT. Translating gives CASRQPIDTGELFF.

This chain uses TRBV28 with TRBJ2-4; 7 nucleotides align to TRBD1. This CDR3 comprises 14 residues. Germline V lookup: CDR1 MDHEN, CDR2 SYDVKM. V lost 6 bases, J lost 4 bases, and 6 bases stayed unmatched. DNA for the CDR3: TGTGCCAGCAGCCCCTCGGGACAGAAAAACATTCAGTACTTC. As protein: CASSPSGQKNIQYF. Looking up the rest from reference TRBV28 and TRBJ2-4 gives the full variable domain: DVKVTQSSRYLVKRTGEKVFLECVQDMDHENMFWYRQDPGLGLRLIYFSYDVKMKEKGDIPEGYSVSREKKERFSLILESASTNQTSMYLCASSPSGQKNIQYFGAGTRLSVL.

This clone came up once. The chain has TRBV5-1 and TRBJ2-7, with D possibly being TRBD2 (6 bases). This CDR3 contains 13 residues. V gave up 4 bases and J gave up 2 bases, with 10 bases separating them. Germline CDR1 and CDR2: SGHRS and YFSETQ. The CDR3: CASSPGTPYEQYF. Here the CDR3 DNA reads TGCGCCAGCAGCCCCGGGACTCCCTACGAGCAGTACTTC. The entire variable domain, with the rest obtained from reference TRBV5-1 and TRBJ2-7, is as follows: KAGVTQTPRYLIKTRGQQVTLSCSPISGHRSVSWYQQTPGQGLQFLFEYFSETQRNKGNFPGRFSGRQFSNSRSEMNVSTLELGDSALYLCASSPGTPYEQYFGPGTRLTVT.

V gene TRBV14 combines with J gene TRBJ2-7; no firm D call. Germline assignment: CDR1 SGHDN and CDR2 FVKESK. V shed 5 bases and J shed 4 bases, with 9 bases lying between them. CDR3 length: 12 amino acids. CDR3 sequence: CASSGLGYEQYF. The CDR3 DNA reads as TGTGCCAGCAGCGGATTAGGATACGAGCAGTACTTC.

In this sample, this clone turned up once. This chain connects TRBV10-3 to TRBJ2-2; no firm D call. This CDR3 region has 13 residues. Germline loops: CDR1 ENHRY, CDR2 SYGVKD. Trimming removed 5 bases from V and 7 bases from J, with 11 bases in between. CDR3 amino acids: CAISQASVGELFF. The CDR3, as DNA: TGTGCCATCAGTCAAGCCTCGGTCGGGGAGCTGTTTTTT.

This chain joins TRBV7-2 and TRBJ2-1, with TRBD2 identical over 11 bases. The CDR3 is 16 amino acids. Looked up from germline, CDR1 is SGHTA and CDR2 is FQGNSA. V dropped 5 bases and J dropped 9; count of bases not matched to a gene: 12. Written as DNA, the CDR3 is TGTGCCAGCAGCCCCGCTAGCGGGGGGTTCGACCCTGAGCAGTTCTTC. Translating gives CASSPASGGFDPEQFF.

The V and J genes are TRBV29-1 and TRBJ2-7; the match to TRBD1 covers 7 bases. From germline, CDR1 is SQVTM and CDR2 ANQGSEA. The J segment lost 5 bases and the V segment lost 3 bases, leaving 7 bases of the junction unmatched. The CDR3 has 13 amino acids. The CDR3 DNA is TGCAGCGTTGAGGACTTACAGGGGAACGAGCAGTACTTC. It encodes CSVEDLQGNEQYF.

V is TRBV6-1 and J is TRBJ1-1; tentatively, D is TRBD1 (5 bases). Germline CDR1 and CDR2: MNHNS and SASEGT. V lost 9 bases, J lost 0 bases, and 14 bases lay in between. The CDR3 runs to 14 residues. The CDR3 reads CASTSGIMNTEAFF. Written as DNA, the CDR3 is TGTGCCAGTACATCAGGGATCATGAACACTGAAGCTTTCTTT.

The chain's CDR3 is CASSPLGPEGEQFF. DNA of the CDR3: TGCGCCAGCAGCCCCTTGGGCCCCGAGGGTGAGCAGTTCTTC. The chain carries TRBV10-1 and TRBJ2-1, with D perhaps TRBD2 (5 bases). V dropped 6 bases and J dropped 9 bases, with 18 bases sitting between them. Germline-derived CDR1 and CDR2 are WNHNN and SYGVQD (reference sequence). The length of the CDR3 is 14 residues.

The rearrangement uses TRBV7-9 and TRBJ1-2; possible D gene TRBD1, 5 bases. V lost 1 base and J 6 bases, leaving 9 bases between the germline ends. Germline values: CDR1 SEHNR, CDR2 FQNEAQ (reference sequence). This CDR3 contains 13 residues. The DNA of the CDR3 is TGTGCCAGCAGCTTAGGCAGGGATCATGGCTACACCTTC. Amino acids: CASSLGRDHGYTF.

The chain links TRBV5-6 to TRBJ2-1, with 15 bases fitting TRBD2. Germline V gene lookup returns CDR1 SGHDT and CDR2 YYEEEE. This CDR3 is 16 amino acids long. V dropped 2 bases and J dropped 6; count of bases not matched to a gene: 3. This chain's CDR3 is CASSFGLAGGSNEQFF. CDR3 nucleotide sequence: TGTGCCAGCAGCTTTGGACTAGCGGGAGGGTCCAATGAGCAGTTCTTC. Together with reference TRBV5-6 and TRBJ2-1, the CDR3 gives the full variable domain: DAGVTQSPTHLIKTRGQQVTLRCSPKSGHDTVSWYQQALGQGPQFIFQYYEEEERQRGNFPDRFSGHQFPNYSSELNVNALLLGDSALYLCASSFGLAGGSNEQFFGPGTRLTVL.

V gene TRBV28 combines with J gene TRBJ2-1; 7 nucleotides align to TRBD1. V lost 0 bases and J lost 8; bases outside the gene matches: 10. The germline V gene encodes CDR1 MDHEN and CDR2 SYDVKM. This CDR3 contains 16 residues. CDR3 sequence reads: CASSLWGTDRADEQFF. CDR3 nucleotides: TGTGCCAGCAGTTTATGGGGGACAGACAGGGCCGATGAGCAGTTCTTC.

This sequence joins TRBV7-2 and TRBJ2-5; 13 bases fit TRBD2. V trimming: 3 bases; J trimming: 2 bases; junction bases outside the gene matches: 0. Germline loops: CDR1 SGHTA, CDR2 FQGNSA. CDR3 size: 15 residues. The DNA of the CDR3 is TGTGCCAGCAGCTTGGGACTAGCGGGGCAAGAGACCCAGTACTTC. Amino acids: CASSLGLAGQETQYF.

The chain carries TRBV10-3 and TRBJ2-3; TRBD1 might be the D (6 bases). Looked up from germline, CDR1 is ENHRY and CDR2 is SYGVKD. V was clipped by 2 bases and J by 2 bases, with 11 bases between them. The CDR3 spans 15 residues. The CDR3 DNA is TGTGCCATCAGTGAGCGTGGGGACACCACAGATACGCAGTATTTT. It encodes CAISERGDTTDTQYF.

The genes are TRBV10-3 and TRBJ1-2, with TRBD1 as a possible D gene (6 bases). Trimming took off 3 bases at V and 2 bases at J, with 13 bases between the two ends. There are 15 residues in the CDR3. Germline CDR1 reads ENHRY; CDR2 reads SYGVKD. CDR3 coding DNA: TGTGCCATCAGTGAAGGGGGGGGTGACAACTATGGCTACACCTTC. This encodes CAISEGGGDNYGYTF.

The chain joins TRBV30 to TRBJ2-3, with D unresolved. The CDR3 has 13 amino acids. The ends were cut back, 3 bases at V and 6 bases at J, with 13 bases in the middle. Germline values: CDR1 GTSNPN, CDR2 SVGIG (reference sequence). CDR3 residues: CAWRTYATDTQYF. In DNA form, the CDR3 reads TGTGCCTGGAGGACTTACGCCACGGATACGCAGTATTTT.

This rearrangement joins TRBV7-9 to TRBJ2-3, with 12 bases lining up with TRBD2. This CDR3 has 17 amino acids. The germline V gene has CDR1 SEHNR and CDR2 FQNEAQ (reference sequence). J gave up 4 bases and V 4 bases, and 9 bases lay outside the gene matches. CDR3: CASSYGGTSGLADTQYF. The CDR3 DNA reads as TGTGCCAGCAGCTACGGGGGGACTAGCGGGTTGGCAGATACGCAGTATTTT. Together with reference TRBV7-9 and TRBJ2-3, the CDR3 gives the full variable domain: DTGVSQNPRHKITKRGQNVTFRCDPISEHNRLYWYRQTLGQGPEFLTYFQNEAQLEKSRLLSDRFSAERPKGSFSTLEIQRTEQGDSAMYLCASSYGGTSGLADTQYFGPGTRLTVL.

J is TRBJ1-5 and V is TRBV7-2; D is ambiguous. The CDR3 has 15 residues. Looked up from germline, CDR1 is SGHTA and CDR2 is FQGNSA. V was clipped by 2 bases and J by 1 base, with 9 bases between them. CDR3 DNA sequence: TGTGCCAGCAGCTTACGGTGGATAAGCAATCAGCCCCAGCATTTT. Amino acid sequence: CASSLRWISNQPQHF.

The CDR3 DNA sequence: TGTGCCACCAGCAAGGACAGGGGTAGCACCGGGGAGCTGTTTTTT. Protein product: CATSKDRGSTGELFF. This chain uses TRBV15 with TRBJ2-2; 9 bases are shared with TRBD1. With V trimmed by 4 bases and J by 4 bases, 4 bases remained unmatched. This CDR3 region has 15 residues. Germline-derived CDR1 and CDR2 are LNHNV and YYDKDF (reference sequence).